Listed below are T cell receptor beta chains from one sample, sequenced in a study of beta chain features in type 1 diabetes. Some clones are missing from TCRdb's copy, which holds only in-frame ones; the method was immunoSEQ multiplex PCR. Of around 330,000 clones in the sample, 11% are singletons; the top ten hold just over 0.015%. Sequencing was carried out using naive CD4+ T cells from blood. Receptor source: a woman under 40 in good health. Both conserved end residues are part of each CDR3. The D gene is left open where the match is weak. Size tells how often a clone was seen (once, few, many) or the class of an expanded clone, and some rows leave it out.

J	V	size	D	CDR3	DNA
TRBJ2-1	TRBV5-1	NA	TRBD1	CASSFLLTGTGNNEQFF	TGCGCCAGCAGCTTTCTTCTAACCGGGACAGGGAACAATGAGCAGTTCTTC
TRBJ2-7	TRBV6-5	few	TRBD2	CASSYSSIGAGDKQYF	TGTGCCAGCAGTTACTCGAGTATCGGCGCGGGAGATAAGCAGTACTTC
TRBJ2-3	TRBV4-3	NA	NA	CASSQERSTHLGTDTQYF	TGCGCCAGCAGCCAAGAACGTAGTACCCATCTAGGCACAGATACGCAGTATTTT
TRBJ2-5	TRBV28	NA	TRBD2	CASRPPTSGKRRGETQYF	TGTGCCAGCAGACCTCCGACTAGCGGGAAACGGCGCGGGGAGACCCAGTACTTC
TRBJ1-1	TRBV4-1	NA	NA	CASSQEGVLMNTEAFF	TGCGCCAGCAGCCAAGAAGGGGTCCTCATGAACACTGAAGCTTTCTTT
TRBJ2-7	TRBV7-9	few	TRBD1	CASSSPGQGASYEQYF	TGTGCCAGCAGCTCTCCGGGACAGGGGGCCTCCTACGAGCAGTACTTC
TRBJ2-7	TRBV4-2	few	TRBD2	CASSQDGGGSAYEQYF	TGTGCCAGCAGCCAAGATGGCGGCGGGAGCGCCTACGAGCAGTACTTC
TRBJ2-7	TRBV7-2	few	TRBD1	CASSLEGTGIYEQYF	TGTGCCAGCAGCCTAGAGGGGACAGGGATCTACGAGCAGTACTTC
TRBJ1-5	TRBV28	once	NA	CASSYRRGLHF	TGTGCCAGCAGTTACCGACGGGGACTGCATTTT
TRBJ2-3	TRBV25-1	NA	NA	CASSDGVGKYF	TGTGCCAGCAGTGACGGGGTTGGGAAGTATTTT
TRBJ2-1	TRBV5-1	NA	TRBD2	CASASGSSYNEQFF	TGCGCCAGCGCTAGCGGGAGCTCCTACAATGAGCAGTTCTTC
TRBJ2-7	TRBV30	few	NA	CAWSRGSGSYEQYF	TGTGCCTGGAGTAGGGGGAGTGGATCCTACGAGCAGTACTTC
TRBJ2-1	TRBV25-1	few	TRBD2	CASSEGLAGDHEQFF	TGTGCCAGCAGTGAAGGACTAGCGGGAGATCATGAGCAGTTCTTC
TRBJ2-1	TRBV28	few	TRBD1	CASSHFGDSSYNEQFF	TGTGCCAGCAGTCATTTCGGGGACAGCTCCTACAATGAGCAGTTCTTC
TRBJ1-2	TRBV4-3	NA	NA	CASSQDRYGYTF	TGCGCCAGCAGCCAAGATCGGTATGGCTACACCTTC
TRBJ2-3	TRBV9	few	NA	CASNRVPGGTDTQYF	TGTGCCAGCAACCGGGTGCCCGGGGGCACAGATACGCAGTATTTT
TRBJ1-5	TRBV6-1	few	TRBD1	CASTWGQGLEPQHF	TGTGCCAGCACATGGGGACAGGGCCTCGAGCCCCAGCATTTT
TRBJ2-1	TRBV4-3	NA	NA	CASSQDDPRQFSYNEQFF	TGCGCCAGCAGCCAAGACGACCCCCGACAGTTCTCCTACAATGAGCAGTTCTTC
TRBJ2-4	TRBV15	few	NA	CATSRKRVLAKNIQYF	TGTGCCACCAGCAGAAAGCGGGTACTAGCCAAAAACATTCAGTACTTC
TRBJ2-1	TRBV30	NA	TRBD2	CGFVTSGNYNEQFF	TGTGGGTTCGTGACTAGCGGGAACTACAATGAGCAGTTCTTC
TRBJ2-3	TRBV6-5	few	TRBD2	CASRDGLAYTQYF	TGTGCCAGCAGGGACGGACTAGCCTATACGCAGTATTTT
TRBJ2-7	TRBV5-1	NA	NA	CASSFISSYEQYF	TGCGCCAGCAGCTTTATTAGCTCCTACGAGCAGTACTTC